These 22 T cell receptor beta chains share one sample of origin, sequenced in a study of cytomegalovirus exposure and HLA in healthy donors. Both 60 Vbeta primers and 13 Jbeta primers went into the PCR. Measured with immunoSEQ multiplex PCR; TCRdb has only the in-frame clones, and not every one. The sample shows around 120,000 clones, about 86% of them seen only once. Sequenced: PBMCs. The receptors originated from a man aged 18 to 35 in good health and CMV-seronegative.

This clone was counted a few times. The chain uses TRBV7-8 and TRBJ2-1, with 7 bases identical to TRBD1. Germline CDR1 reads SGHVS; CDR2 reads FQNEAQ. CDR3 length: 15 residues. J lost 7 bases, V lost 5 bases, and 11 bases had no gene match. CDR3 coding DNA: TGTGCCAGCAGCGCGTACAGGGGACCTAAGAATGAGCAGTTCTTC. Translated, it gives CASSAYRGPKNEQFF.

The chain couples TRBV11-3 to TRBJ2-3; D ambiguous. The CDR3 loop spans 16 amino acids. CDR1 SGHNT and CDR2 YENEEA come from the germline V gene. V was cut by 5 bases and J by 4 bases, with 19 bases left in between. The CDR3 nucleotides are TGTGCCAGCAGCAGCTTTGTCGGTCAGCAGGCAGATACGCAGTATTTT. Amino acid sequence: CASSSFVGQQADTQYF.

The V gene is TRBV5-1, the J gene TRBJ2-7; 7 bases are shared with TRBD1. Germline loops: CDR1 SGHRS, CDR2 YFSETQ. Trimming removed 3 bases from V and 3 bases from J; junction bases left unmatched: 6. This CDR3 has 14 residues. This CDR3 reads CASSYKRTGYEQYF. The CDR3 region has the DNA TGCGCCAGCAGCTACAAAAGGACAGGCTACGAGCAGTACTTC.

The genes are TRBV5-4 and TRBJ2-7, with 10 bases that match TRBD1. The CDR3 has 14 amino acids. CDR1 is SGHNT and CDR2 is YYREEE in the germline V gene (reference sequence). The trim removed 4 bases at V and 7 bases at J, leaving 8 bases unmatched. The CDR3 DNA follows: TGTGCCAGCAGCCATGGGACAGGGGAGGGGGAGCAGTACTTC. The encoded protein is CASSHGTGEGEQYF.

This clone turned up a few times. This chain connects TRBV14 to TRBJ1-2, with a tentative D call TRBD1 (5 bases). Germline lookup yields CDR1 SGHDN and CDR2 FVKESK. V was pared by 4 bases and J by 4 bases, with 10 bases between. The length of the CDR3 is 13 residues. The DNA of the CDR3 is TGTGCCAGCAGCCCGCAGGGACTCTATGGCTACACCTTC. As protein: CASSPQGLYGYTF.

The V gene is TRBV4-3, the J gene TRBJ2-3; D ambiguous. The CDR3 is 15 residues long. Trimming took 2 bases from V and 4 from J, leaving 13 bases between them. Germline V gene sequence: CDR1 LGHNA, CDR2 YSLEER. CDR3 region: CASSQRPRSADTQYF. In nucleotides, the CDR3 is TGCGCCAGCAGCCAAAGGCCCCGGAGCGCAGATACGCAGTATTTT.

The chain carries TRBV7-9 and TRBJ2-2; the match to TRBD2 covers 13 bases. The V and J ends lost 5 bases and 3 bases, in that order; junction bases with no gene match: 6. Looked up from germline, CDR1 is SEHNR and CDR2 is FQNEAQ (reference sequence). CDR3 size: 17 residues. CDR3 coding DNA: TGTGCCAGCAGCCCCCGACTAGCGGGGGGCCACACCGGGGAGCTGTTTTTT. It is translated as CASSPRLAGGHTGELFF.

The chain uses TRBV28 and TRBJ2-2; D uncertain. Germline lookup yields CDR1 MDHEN and CDR2 SYDVKM. Trimming took off 7 bases at V and 1 base at J, with 7 bases between the two ends. This CDR3 spans 13 amino acids. CDR3 in DNA: TGTGCCAGCATTTACAGGAACACCGGGGAGCTGTTTTTT. Amino acid sequence: CASIYRNTGELFF.

CDR3 DNA sequence: TGTGCCAGCAGCTCAAGTGGGGTTGGGGCCAGCTACACCTTC. Its translation is CASSSSGVGASYTF. The chain carries TRBV7-2 and TRBJ1-2; D possibly corresponds to TRBD1 (5 bases). CDR1 is SGHTA and CDR2 is FQGNSA in the germline V gene. Trimming shortened V by 4 bases and J by 9 bases, and 18 bases separated the two germline ends. The CDR3 loop spans 14 amino acids.

The chain couples TRBV7-9 to TRBJ1-4, with 8 nucleotides matching TRBD1. The CDR3 is made up of 18 amino acids. Germline values: CDR1 SEHNR, CDR2 FQNEAQ (reference sequence). Trimming cost V 4 bases and J 0 bases; bases outside gene matches: 10. As DNA, the CDR3 is TGTGCCAGCAGCTCCTCCCGGGACAGGACCACAACTAATGAAAAACTGTTTTTT. Its translation is CASSSSRDRTTTNEKLFF.

The chain joins TRBV4-1 to TRBJ2-7; D ambiguous. The CDR3 spans 12 residues. Germline V gives CDR1 MGHRA, CDR2 YSYEKL. V was clipped by 3 bases and J by 4 bases, with 7 bases between them. CDR3 nucleotide sequence: TGCGCCAGCAGCCAGACCGGGTACGAGCAGTACTTC. The encoded protein is CASSQTGYEQYF.

The chain uses TRBV7-6 and TRBJ2-5, with 12 bases identical to TRBD2. V trimming: 1 base; J trimming: 5 bases; junction bases outside the gene matches: 2. CDR1 and CDR2 (germline): SGHVS, FNYEAQ. This CDR3 region has 15 residues. Written as DNA, the CDR3 is TGTGCCAGCAGCTTAGTGACTAGCGGGGGTGAGACCCAGTACTTC. Translation gives CASSLVTSGGETQYF.

This clone was recorded a few times. The rearrangement links TRBV7-2 to TRBJ2-5; the D gene is possibly TRBD2 (6 bases). CDR3 length: 15 residues. V was cut by 1 base and J by 1 base, with 10 bases left in between. CDR1 and CDR2 from the germline V gene are SGHTA and FQGNSA. The CDR3 nucleotides are TGTGCCAGCAGCTTAGGCTGGAGGGTCCAAGAGACCCAGTACTTC. Translation: CASSLGWRVQETQYF.

This chain joins TRBV30 and TRBJ1-4, with D tentatively TRBD1 (5 bases). The CDR3 is 15 amino acids. Trimming removed 2 bases from V and 8 bases from J, with 18 bases in between. The germline CDR1 and CDR2 sequences are GTSNPN and SVGIG (reference sequence). For the CDR3, the DNA is TGTGCCTGGAGTACCGACAGACCCGGGGGGGAAAAACTGTTTTTT. Translating gives CAWSTDRPGGEKLFF.

The J gene is TRBJ2-3, the V gene TRBV6-5; 8 positions agree with TRBD1. Germline V gives CDR1 MNHEY, CDR2 SVGAGI. V dropped 6 bases and J dropped 8; count of bases not matched to a gene: 10. This CDR3 region has 14 residues. Here the CDR3 DNA reads TGTGCCAGCAGACCAGGGGGCGCTTCCGGTACGCAGTATTTT. Translation gives CASRPGGASGTQYF.

The sample holds a few counts of this clone. This chain connects TRBV30 to TRBJ2-7; 7 bases align to TRBD1. CDR1 is GTSNPN, CDR2 SVGIG, per germline (reference sequence). V shed 0 bases, J shed 6 bases, and the junction held 8 bases outside the gene matches. CDR3 length: 14 amino acids. The CDR3 region is CAWSVPPNRGEQYF. CDR3 nucleotides: TGTGCCTGGAGTGTTCCCCCTAACAGGGGCGAGCAGTACTTC.

The rearrangement uses TRBV15 and TRBJ2-2, with D possibly matching TRBD1 (6 bases). The germline CDR1 and CDR2 sequences are LNHNV and YYDKDF (reference sequence). The CDR3 extends over 15 amino acids. Trimming left V 5 bases short and J 2 bases short, with 12 bases between. CDR3 nucleotide sequence: TGTGCCACCAGCTCAGGGGTCATCAACACCGGGGAGCTGTTTTTT. Its protein product is CATSSGVINTGELFF. The entire variable domain, with the rest obtained from reference TRBV15 and TRBJ2-2, is as follows: DAMVIQNPRYQVTQFGKPVTLSCSQTLNHNVMYWYQQKSSQAPKLLFHYYDKDFNNEADTPDNFQSRRPNTSFCFLDIRSPGLGDTAMYLCATSSGVINTGELFFGEGSRLTVL.

J is TRBJ1-5 and V is TRBV5-6; TRBD1 might be the D (5 bases). Germline CDR1 SGHDT, CDR2 YYEEEE. The CDR3 runs to 14 residues. V was trimmed by 1 base and J by 4 bases, leaving 9 bases between them. The CDR3 region is CASSLQGRNQPQHF. In DNA form, the CDR3 reads TGTGCCAGCAGCTTGCAGGGTCGAAATCAGCCCCAGCATTTT. The full variable domain, in which reference TRBV5-6 and TRBJ1-5 provide the parts outside the CDR3, is DAGVTQSPTHLIKTRGQQVTLRCSPKSGHDTVSWYQQALGQGPQFIFQYYEEEERQRGNFPDRFSGHQFPNYSSELNVNALLLGDSALYLCASSLQGRNQPQHFGDGTRLSIL.

V usage is TRBV6-4 and J usage is TRBJ1-6, with 7 nucleotides matching TRBD1. The CDR3 consists of 15 residues. In germline, CDR1 is MRHNA, CDR2 SNTAGT. Trimming cost V 3 bases and J 8 bases; bases outside gene matches: 7. The DNA for the CDR3 is TGTGCCAGCAGTGAAAGAATAACAGGGGATTCACCCCTCCACTTT. Its translation: CASSERITGDSPLHF.

The V call is TRBV7-9, the J call TRBJ1-1; 7 bases map to TRBD1. The germline V gene encodes CDR1 SEHNR and CDR2 FQNEAQ (reference sequence). The CDR3 runs 14 residues. After removal of 7 bases from V and 3 bases from J, the junction contained 8 bases not matched to a gene. CDR3 nucleotide sequence: TGTGCCAGCATCAAGGACAGGACCTACACTGAAGCTTTCTTT. It translates to CASIKDRTYTEAFF.

This sequence joins TRBV21-1 and TRBJ1-1; TRBD1 reflects the table's D call only, with no check against the DNA. TRBV21-1 is a pseudogene locus. CDR3 size: 11 residues. For the CDR3, the DNA is TGTGCCAGCCAGGGGAACACTGAAGCTTTCTTT. This encodes CASQGNTEAFF.

This chain joins TRBV5-4 and TRBJ1-6; D is uncertain. The CDR3 totals 16 residues. The germline gives CDR1 SGHNT, CDR2 YYREEE (reference sequence). V was shortened by 0 bases and J by 7 bases, with 14 bases between the two germline ends. DNA of the CDR3: TGTGCCAGCAGCTTGGGGAGTCCCCACCAAAATTCACCCCTCCACTTT. Residues: CASSLGSPHQNSPLHF.